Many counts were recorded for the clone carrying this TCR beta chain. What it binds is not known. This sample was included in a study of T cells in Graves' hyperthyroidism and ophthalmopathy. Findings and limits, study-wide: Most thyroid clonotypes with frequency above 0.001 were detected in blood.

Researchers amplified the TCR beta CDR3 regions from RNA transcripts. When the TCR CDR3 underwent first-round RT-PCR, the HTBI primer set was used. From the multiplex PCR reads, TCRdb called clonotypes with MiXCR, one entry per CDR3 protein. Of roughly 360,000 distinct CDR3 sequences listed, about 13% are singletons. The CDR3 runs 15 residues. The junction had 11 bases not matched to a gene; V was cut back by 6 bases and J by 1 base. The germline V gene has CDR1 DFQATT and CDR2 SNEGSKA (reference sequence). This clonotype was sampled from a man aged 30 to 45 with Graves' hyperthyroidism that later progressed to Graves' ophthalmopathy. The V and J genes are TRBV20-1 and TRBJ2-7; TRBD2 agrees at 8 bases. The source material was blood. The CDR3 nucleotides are TGCAGTGCAAACCAACTAGCGGTTCGTTCCTACGAGCAGTACTTC. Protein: CSANQLAVRSYEQYF.